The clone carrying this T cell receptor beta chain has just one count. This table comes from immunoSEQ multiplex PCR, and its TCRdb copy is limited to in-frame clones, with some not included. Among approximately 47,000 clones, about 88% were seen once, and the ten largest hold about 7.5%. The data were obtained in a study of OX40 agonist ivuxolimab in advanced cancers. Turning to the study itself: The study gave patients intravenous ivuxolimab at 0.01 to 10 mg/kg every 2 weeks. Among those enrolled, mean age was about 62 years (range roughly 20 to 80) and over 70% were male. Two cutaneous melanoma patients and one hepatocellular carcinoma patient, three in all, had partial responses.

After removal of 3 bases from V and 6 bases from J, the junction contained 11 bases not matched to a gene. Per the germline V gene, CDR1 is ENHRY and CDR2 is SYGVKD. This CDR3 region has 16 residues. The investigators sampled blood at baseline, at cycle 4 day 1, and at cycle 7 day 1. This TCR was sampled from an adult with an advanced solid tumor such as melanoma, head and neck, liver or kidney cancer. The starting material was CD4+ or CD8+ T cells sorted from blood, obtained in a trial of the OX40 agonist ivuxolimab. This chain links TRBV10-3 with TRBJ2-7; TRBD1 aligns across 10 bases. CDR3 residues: CAISDLNGQGGAEQYF. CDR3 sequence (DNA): TGTGCCATCAGTGACCTAAATGGACAGGGGGGTGCCGAGCAGTACTTC.